This entry describes one T cell receptor beta chain. No cognate antigen has been identified for it. No per-base quality is available; no much larger clone lies one base away. These data come from a study of blood T cell repertoires in COVID-19 (TCRdb year 2020). About the full investigation: Samples from collaborators originated in the United States, Italy and Spain and spanned both the acute and convalescent phases of COVID-19. The dataset comprised deeply sampled blood TCRbeta repertoires from subjects exposed to, actively infected with, or recovered from COVID-19. The repertoires were released in a freely available public database meant as a resource for research on the immune response to SARS-CoV-2. Nearly every sample came with metadata listing a de-identified subject ID, COVID-19 status, age in years and sex. The samples were drawn from the first 160 participants of the ongoing ImmuneRACE study and from about 1,200 subjects provided by 6 global collaborators. HLA class I and class II types, where available, came from metadata supplied by the sample provider rather than from assay-based typing. The prospective study material was composed of cDNA or gDNA derived from T cells, B-cell-depleted T cells, or PBMCs.

In the prospective study, participants were 18 to 89 years old, resided in fewer than 25 geographic areas of the United States, and were enrolled through a virtual design. In the prospective study, cohorts were assigned on the basis of participant-reported clinical history obtained from a screening survey and a study questionnaire. Exposed participants had been in contact, within 2 weeks of entering the study, with a person who had a PCR-confirmed or clinician-diagnosed case of COVID-19. In the prospective study, whole blood, serum and a nasopharyngeal or oropharyngeal swab were collected from each participant by mobile phlebotomists. Prospective study participants could optionally give additional blood draws and questionnaires over a roughly 2-month period. Before DNA extraction, blood samples from the prospective study were shipped at room temperature or frozen. The CDR3 goes from the cysteine to the phenylalanine over 19 residues. Of all the DNA, just the CDR3 is kept, 57 bases in frame from base 1. CDR1 is given as SGDLS and CDR2 as YYNGEE, both from the germline V gene. V is cut back by 7 bases and J by 8 bases, with 25 bases in the junction unmatched.

TCRbeta CDR3 regions were amplified from genomic DNA using the immunoSEQ Assay, a bias-controlled multiplex PCR. In the paper's pipeline: The number of nucleated cells in each sample was estimated from the amplification of reference gene primers within the assay. Sequence reads were collapsed and filtered to measure the absolute abundance of every unique TCRbeta CDR3 rearrangement. Productive Simpson clonality was computed per sample as the square root of Simpson's diversity index over productive rearrangements. Held by TCRdb, this immuneACCESS table contains in-frame sequences only and omits some clones. Under half of the omission traces to an unresolved V gene where checked; the cause of the rest is unknown. For V, J and clone size, that table is used; D and trimming come from the DNA. The sample records more than 300,000 clones, more than 90% of which are singletons. In total, the top ten clones hold around 4.2% of the sample.

Results the study describes overall, beyond this receptor: Clinical and demographic metadata were provided uncurated, with the amount varying by source and participant.

The specimen sequenced was PBMCs or T cells enriched from blood (not recorded which). The receptor was isolated from a young woman who had been exposed to COVID-19. The V and J segments used are TRBV9 and TRBJ2-1; 9 bases in the junction line up with TRBD1. The CDR3 in this case is CASPPTGDREFRLLDEQFF. Read as DNA, the sequence is TGTGCCAGCCCCCCCACGGGGGACAGGGAATTTCGATTGTTGGATGAGCAGTTCTTC.